Sequencing of this T cell receptor beta chain was carried out in a study of CD8 T cells in ankylosing spondylitis. The CDR3 runs 15 residues. Trimming stripped 1 base from V and 2 bases from J, with 12 bases between. TCRdb itself ran the 5' RACE reads through MiXCR, one entry per CDR3 protein. Of almost 250,000 distinct CDR3 sequences in the sample, 32% were seen once. General study points: Peripheral blood samples showed relatively rare disease-linked clones, and these clones were CD8+. Some of the motif variants had earlier been found in reactive arthritis patients' fluid and blood. A motif in TCR beta, a set of roughly 8 highly homologous variants, appeared characteristic of ankylosing spondylitis blood.

This clonotype was found a few times. Its cognate antigen is unknown. The chain recombines TRBV12-3 or TRBV12-4 with TRBJ2-7, with D maybe TRBD1 (6 bases). This clonotype originated in a male donor with ankylosing spondylitis or in good health (not recorded which). Sequenced: blood, either unsorted or a sorted T cell fraction (not recorded which). The CDR3 nucleotides read TGTGCCAGCAGTTTAGGAGGGGGACCCACCTACGAGCAGTACTTC. Its protein product is CASSLGGGPTYEQYF.